The clone carrying this TCR beta chain was detected only a few times. The antigen is not known. Some clones are missing from TCRdb's copy, which holds only in-frame ones; the method was immunoSEQ multiplex PCR. The sample has about 300,000 clones; 70% to 90% are singletons. This sample is part of a study of cytomegalovirus exposure and HLA in healthy donors. Findings and limits, study-wide: It was 150 or so TCR beta chains that were listed as cytomegalovirus-associated.

Germline V gene data show CDR1 as MDHEN and CDR2 as SYDVKM. Trimming removed 5 bases from V and 8 bases from J, with 9 bases in between. This CDR3 has 11 amino acids. V is TRBV28 and J is TRBJ1-1, with D maybe TRBD1 (5 bases). The sequencing sample was made of PBMCs. The source of this sequence is a woman under 30 in good health and CMV-seronegative. In nucleotides, the CDR3 is TGTGCCAGCAGTCCCGGGGGGGAAGCTTTCTTT. The encoded protein is CASSPGGEAFF.